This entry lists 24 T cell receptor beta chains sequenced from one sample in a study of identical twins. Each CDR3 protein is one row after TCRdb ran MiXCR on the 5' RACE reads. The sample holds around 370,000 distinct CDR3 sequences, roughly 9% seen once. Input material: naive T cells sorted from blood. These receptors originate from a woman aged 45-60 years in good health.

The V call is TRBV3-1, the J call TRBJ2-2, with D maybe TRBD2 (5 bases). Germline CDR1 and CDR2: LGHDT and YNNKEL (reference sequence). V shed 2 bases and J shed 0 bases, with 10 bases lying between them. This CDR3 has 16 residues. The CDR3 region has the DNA TGTGCCAGCAGCCAACGGGAAGATTCGAACACCGGGGAGCTGTTTTTT. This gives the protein CASSQREDSNTGELFF.

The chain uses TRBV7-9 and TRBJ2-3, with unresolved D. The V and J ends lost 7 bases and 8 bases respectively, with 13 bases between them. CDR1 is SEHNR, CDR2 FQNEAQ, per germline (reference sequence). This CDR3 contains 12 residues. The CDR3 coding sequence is TGTGCCAGCATACTACCCAACATTACGCAGTATTTT. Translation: CASILPNITQYF.

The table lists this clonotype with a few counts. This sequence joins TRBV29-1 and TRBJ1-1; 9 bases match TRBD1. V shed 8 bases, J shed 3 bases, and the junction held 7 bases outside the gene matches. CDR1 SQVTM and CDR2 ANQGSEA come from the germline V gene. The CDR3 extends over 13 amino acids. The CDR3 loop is CSSHRGLDTEAFF. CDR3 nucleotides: TGCAGCTCACACAGGGGGCTCGACACTGAAGCTTTCTTT.

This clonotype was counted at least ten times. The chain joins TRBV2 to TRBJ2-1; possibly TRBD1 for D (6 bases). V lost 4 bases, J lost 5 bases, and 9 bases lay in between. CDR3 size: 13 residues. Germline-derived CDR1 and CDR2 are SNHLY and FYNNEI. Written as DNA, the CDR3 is TGTGCCAGCAGTGTAGAGGGGGACAATGAGCAGTTCTTC. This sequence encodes CASSVEGDNEQFF.

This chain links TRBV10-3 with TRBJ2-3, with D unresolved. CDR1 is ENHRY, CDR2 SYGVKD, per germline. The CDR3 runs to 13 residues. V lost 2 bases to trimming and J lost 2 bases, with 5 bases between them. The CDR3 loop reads CAISETVTDTQYF. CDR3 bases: TGTGCCATCAGTGAGACAGTCACAGATACGCAGTATTTT.

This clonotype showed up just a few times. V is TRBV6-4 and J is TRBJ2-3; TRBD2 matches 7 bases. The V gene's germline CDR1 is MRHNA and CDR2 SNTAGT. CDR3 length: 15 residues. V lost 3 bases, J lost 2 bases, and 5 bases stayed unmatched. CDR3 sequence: CASSEASGPTDTQYF. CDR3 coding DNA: TGTGCCAGCAGTGAGGCTAGCGGTCCCACAGATACGCAGTATTTT.

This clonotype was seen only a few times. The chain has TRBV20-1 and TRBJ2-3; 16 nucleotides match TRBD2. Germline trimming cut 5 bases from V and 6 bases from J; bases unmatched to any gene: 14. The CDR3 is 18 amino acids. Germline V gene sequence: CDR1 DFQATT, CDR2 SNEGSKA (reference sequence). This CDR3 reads CSARTGGTSGRVWDTQYF. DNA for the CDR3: TGCAGTGCTCGTACCGGAGGGACTAGCGGGAGGGTCTGGGATACGCAGTATTTT.

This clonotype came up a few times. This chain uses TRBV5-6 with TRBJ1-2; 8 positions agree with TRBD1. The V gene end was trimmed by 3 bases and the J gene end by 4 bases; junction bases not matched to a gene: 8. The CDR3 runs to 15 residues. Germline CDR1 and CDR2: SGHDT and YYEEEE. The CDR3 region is CASSSDRTGRYGYTF. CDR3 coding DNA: TGTGCCAGCAGCTCTGATCGGACAGGGCGCTATGGCTACACCTTC. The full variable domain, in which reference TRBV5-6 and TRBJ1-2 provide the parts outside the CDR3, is DAGVTQSPTHLIKTRGQQVTLRCSPKSGHDTVSWYQQALGQGPQFIFQYYEEEERQRGNFPDRFSGHQFPNYSSELNVNALLLGDSALYLCASSSDRTGRYGYTFGSGTRLTVV.

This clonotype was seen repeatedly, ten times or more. The CDR3 nucleotides read TGCGCCAGCAGCTTTGGGACTAGCGGAATACGATTCACAGATACGCAGTATTTT. Protein sequence: CASSFGTSGIRFTDTQYF. The chain employs TRBV5-1 and TRBJ2-3; TRBD2 matches 11 bases. The length of the CDR3 is 18 residues. Per the germline V gene, CDR1 is SGHRS and CDR2 is YFSETQ. Losses at the gene ends were 2 bases for V and 2 bases for J; bases not matched to a gene: 10.

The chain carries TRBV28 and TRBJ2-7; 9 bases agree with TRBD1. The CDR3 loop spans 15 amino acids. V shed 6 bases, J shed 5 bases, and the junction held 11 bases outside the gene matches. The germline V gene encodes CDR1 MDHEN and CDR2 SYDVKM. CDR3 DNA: TGTGCCAGCAGCCTAGGATCACAGGGGGCCCACGAGCAGTACTTC. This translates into CASSLGSQGAHEQYF. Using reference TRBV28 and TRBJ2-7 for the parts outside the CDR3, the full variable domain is DVKVTQSSRYLVKRTGEKVFLECVQDMDHENMFWYRQDPGLGLRLIYFSYDVKMKEKGDIPEGYSVSREKKERFSLILESASTNQTSMYLCASSLGSQGAHEQYFGPGTRLTVT.

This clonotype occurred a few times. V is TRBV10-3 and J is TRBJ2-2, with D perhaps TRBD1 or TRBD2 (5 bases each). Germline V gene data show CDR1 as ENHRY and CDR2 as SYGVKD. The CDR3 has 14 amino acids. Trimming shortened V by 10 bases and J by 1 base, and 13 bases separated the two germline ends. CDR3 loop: CATRGAGNTGELFF. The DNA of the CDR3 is TGTGCCACAAGAGGGGCAGGGAACACCGGGGAGCTGTTTTTT.

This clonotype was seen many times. The CDR3 sequence is CASSLGTGGRNQPQHF. DNA of the CDR3: TGCGCCAGCAGCTTGGGAACAGGGGGTCGCAATCAGCCCCAGCATTTT. This chain joins TRBV5-1 and TRBJ1-5; 8 positions agree with TRBD1. From germline, CDR1 is SGHRS and CDR2 YFSETQ. This CDR3 comprises 16 residues. The J segment lost 2 bases and the V segment lost 0 bases, leaving 4 bases of the junction unmatched.

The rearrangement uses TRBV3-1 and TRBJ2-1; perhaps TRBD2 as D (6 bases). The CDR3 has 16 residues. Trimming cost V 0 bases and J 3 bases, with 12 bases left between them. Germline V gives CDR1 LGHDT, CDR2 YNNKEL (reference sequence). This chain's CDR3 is CASSQERGTFYNEQFF. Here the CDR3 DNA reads TGTGCCAGCAGCCAAGAGCGGGGTACCTTCTACAATGAGCAGTTCTTC.

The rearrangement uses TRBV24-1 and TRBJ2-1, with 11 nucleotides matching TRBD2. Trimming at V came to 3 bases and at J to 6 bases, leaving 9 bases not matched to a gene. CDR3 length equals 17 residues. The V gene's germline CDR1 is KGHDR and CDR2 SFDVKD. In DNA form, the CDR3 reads TGTGCCACCAGTGATACCACACTAGCGGGAGCACTCAATGAGCAGTTCTTC. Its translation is CATSDTTLAGALNEQFF.

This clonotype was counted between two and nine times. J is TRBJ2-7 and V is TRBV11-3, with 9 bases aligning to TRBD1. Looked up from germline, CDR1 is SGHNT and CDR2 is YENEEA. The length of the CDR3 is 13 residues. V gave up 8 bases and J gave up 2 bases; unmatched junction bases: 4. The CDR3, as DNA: TGTGCCAGCCGGGACAGGGTAACCTACGAGCAGTACTTC. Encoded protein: CASRDRVTYEQYF.

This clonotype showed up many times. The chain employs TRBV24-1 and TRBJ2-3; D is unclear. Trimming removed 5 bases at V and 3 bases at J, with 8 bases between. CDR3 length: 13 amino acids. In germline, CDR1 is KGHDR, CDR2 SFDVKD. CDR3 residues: CATSGQRTDTQYF. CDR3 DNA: TGTGCCACCAGTGGCCAGCGAACAGATACGCAGTATTTT.

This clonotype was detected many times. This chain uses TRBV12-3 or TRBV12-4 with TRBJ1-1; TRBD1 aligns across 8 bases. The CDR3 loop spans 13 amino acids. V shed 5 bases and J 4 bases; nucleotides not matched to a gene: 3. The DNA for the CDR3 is TGTGCCAGCAGTACAGGGGGGGGCACTGAAGCTTTCTTT. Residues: CASSTGGGTEAFF.

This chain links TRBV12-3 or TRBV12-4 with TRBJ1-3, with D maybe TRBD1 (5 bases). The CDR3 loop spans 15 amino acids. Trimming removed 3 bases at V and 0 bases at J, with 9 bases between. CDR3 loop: CASSFGQLSGNTIYF. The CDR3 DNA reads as TGTGCCAGCAGTTTTGGACAACTCTCTGGAAACACCATATATTTT.

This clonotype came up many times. CDR3 protein: CASSITQVGTEAFF. CDR3 DNA sequence: TGTGCCAGCAGCATAACACAGGTCGGAACTGAAGCTTTCTTT. The chain links TRBV7-2 to TRBJ1-1; D is perhaps TRBD1 (5 bases). V shed 5 bases and J shed 5 bases, with 15 bases lying between them. Germline lookup yields CDR1 SGHTA and CDR2 FQGNSA. The CDR3 runs 14 residues.

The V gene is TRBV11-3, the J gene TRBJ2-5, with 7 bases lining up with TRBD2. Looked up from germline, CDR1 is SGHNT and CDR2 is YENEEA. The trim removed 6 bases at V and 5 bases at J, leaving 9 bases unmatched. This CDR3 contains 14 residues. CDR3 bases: TGTGCCAGCAGTTCGATGACAGCGGGGGAGACCCAGTACTTC. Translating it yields CASSSMTAGETQYF.

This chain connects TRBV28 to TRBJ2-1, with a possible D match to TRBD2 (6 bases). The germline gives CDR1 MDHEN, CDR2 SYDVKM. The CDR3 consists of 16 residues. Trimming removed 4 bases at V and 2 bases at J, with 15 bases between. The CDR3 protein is CASSSLLGRPYNEQFF. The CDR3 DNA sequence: TGTGCCAGCAGTTCGCTTCTGGGGAGGCCCTACAATGAGCAGTTCTTC.

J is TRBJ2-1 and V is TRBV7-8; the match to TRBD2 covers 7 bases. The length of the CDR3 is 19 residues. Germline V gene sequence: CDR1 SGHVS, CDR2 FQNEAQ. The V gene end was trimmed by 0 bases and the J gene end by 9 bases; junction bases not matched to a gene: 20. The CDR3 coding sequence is TGTGCCAGCAGCTTAGCCCCGCAGCCAAGGGGAGGAATAGCGGGTGAGCAGTTCTTC. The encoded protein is CASSLAPQPRGGIAGEQFF.

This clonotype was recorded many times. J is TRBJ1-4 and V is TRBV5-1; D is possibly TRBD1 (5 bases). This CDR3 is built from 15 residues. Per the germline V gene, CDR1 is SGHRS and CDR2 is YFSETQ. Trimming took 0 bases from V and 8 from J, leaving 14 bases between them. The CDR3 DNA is TGCGCCAGCAGCTTGGCACAGGACTACACCGAAAAACTGTTTTTT. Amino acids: CASSLAQDYTEKLFF.

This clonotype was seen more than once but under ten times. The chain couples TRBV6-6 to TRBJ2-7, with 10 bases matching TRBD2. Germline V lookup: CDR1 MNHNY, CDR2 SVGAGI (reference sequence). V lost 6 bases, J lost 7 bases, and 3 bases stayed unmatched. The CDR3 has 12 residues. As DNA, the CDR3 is TGTGCCAGCAGCAAACTAGCGGGAGAGCAGTACTTC. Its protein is CASSKLAGEQYF.